A selection of T cell receptor beta chains follows, all from one sample in a study of cytomegalovirus exposure and HLA in healthy donors. This table comes from immunoSEQ multiplex PCR, and its TCRdb copy is limited to in-frame clones, with some not included. This sample carries more than 150,000 clones, approximately 82% of them seen once, and the ten largest clones take about 2.2%. The sample consisted of PBMCs. The receptor set was obtained from a woman aged 25 to 45 in good health and CMV-seronegative. The CDR3 runs from the conserved cysteine through the conserved F or W.

>TRBJ2-3|13|TRBV29-1
CSVSAGGVDTQYF
>TRBJ2-7|15|TRBV9
CASSVEPRDDYEQYF
>TRBJ2-7|15|TRBV15
CATSSSTGAGYEQYF
>TRBJ1-1|15|TRBV7-2
CASSLVGQGVTEAFF
>TRBJ2-7|15|TRBV19
CASSIEGTGAYEQYF
>TRBJ2-4|15|TRBV28
CASSPSGVAKNIQYF
>TRBJ2-5|16|TRBV6-5
CASSFRAWEGQETQYF
>TRBJ1-1|15|TRBV5-1
CASRKTGAPNTEAFF
>TRBJ2-2|16|TRBV12-5
CASGLVAGGYTGELFF
>TRBJ2-4|16|TRBV4-3
CASSRTWTANKNIQYF
>TRBJ1-1|15|TRBV27
CASSLSDRVGTEAFF
>TRBJ1-6|15|TRBV28
CASTPRQGSNSPLHF
>TRBJ2-7|13|TRBV7-2
CASSAVRGYEQYF
>TRBJ1-6|16|TRBV15
CATSNWGTGDNSPLHF
>TRBJ1-2|13|TRBV7-9
CASSLSHRNGYTF
>TRBJ1-2|15|TRBV7-9
CSSSSVEGRRRGYTF
>TRBJ2-7|13|TRBV2
CASSVRQGREQYF
>TRBJ2-7|14|TRBV27
CASSLGTGFYEQYF
>TRBJ2-3|15|TRBV27
CASSNGLAGADTQYF
>TRBJ2-1|15|TRBV4-3
CASSPSAAEANEQFF
>TRBJ2-3|16|TRBV4-2
CASSQVESPYTDTQYF
>TRBJ2-7|15|TRBV2
CASRPEWTIRNEQYF
>TRBJ2-5|16|TRBV19
CASSINPPPGQETQYF
>TRBJ2-3|15|TRBV7-9
CASSSRQGLTDTQYF
>TRBJ2-3|14|TRBV7-9
CASSGLAGTDTQYF
>TRBJ2-3|14|TRBV28
CASSPRTGIDTQYF
>TRBJ2-7|17|TRBV7-2
CASSTIQSSSGGYEQYF
>TRBJ2-7|18|TRBV27
CASSFDARGGLPTLEQYF
>TRBJ1-5|14|TRBV28
CASSLSAANQPQHF
>TRBJ2-5|15|TRBV4-1
CASSPMALARETQYF
>TRBJ2-5|13|TRBV6-6
CASKHRVEETQYF
>TRBJ1-1|14|TRBV2
CASSSAPGGTEAFF
>TRBJ2-7|15|TRBV19
CASSIGVGGTYEQYF
>TRBJ2-1|14|TRBV27
CASSLRGGYNEQFF
>TRBJ2-3|15|TRBV14
CASSPQGAHTDTQYF
>TRBJ2-1|11|TRBV19
CASQWGTMQFF
>TRBJ2-6|19|TRBV5-1
CASSLGPRQKSSGANVLTF
>TRBJ2-2|17|TRBV6-1
CASSEPGLATNTRELFF
>TRBJ2-3|17|TRBV19
CASTPGLGLAGTDTQYF
>TRBJ2-1|14|TRBV7-9
CASSPAFGYNEQFF
>TRBJ2-1|12|TRBV5-1
CASSLTGDEQFF
>TRBJ1-6|15|TRBV18
CASSPGTGPNSPLHF
>TRBJ2-6|15|TRBV19
CASNSAVSGANVLTF
>TRBJ2-7|13|TRBV21-1
CASSPLWGRGQYF
>TRBJ2-5|15|TRBV7-9
CASSPPGQGQETQYF
>TRBJ2-1|17|TRBV5-1
CASRAGRLADDYNEQFF
>TRBJ1-3|14|TRBV11-2
CASSYPGHRNTIYF
>TRBJ2-1|18|TRBV6-1
CASSVWDLAGGSYNEQFF
>TRBJ2-3|15|TRBV7-2
CASSLAGLGRDTQYF
>TRBJ2-3|14|TRBV5-1
CASSLGTQADTQYF
>TRBJ1-5|14|TRBV4-1
CASSPTTGHQPQHF
>TRBJ2-5|14|TRBV6-1
CASYASGARETQYF
>TRBJ2-1|15|TRBV18
CASSPGSGSYNEQFF
>TRBJ2-3|13|TRBV7-3
CASSLNNQRTQYF
>TRBJ2-6|17|TRBV4-2
CASSQGEVGTGANVLTF